The rows below give T cell receptor beta chains drawn from one sample of a study of blood T cell repertoires in COVID-19. Only in-frame clones appear in the TCRdb table, and some are missing; sequencing was by immunoSEQ multiplex PCR. The sample has hundreds of thousands of clones, 75% to 90% seen once; the top ten hold 2.2%. Sample: PBMCs or T cells enriched from blood (not recorded which). The source of these receptors is a young man who had recovered from COVID-19. Both conserved end residues are part of each CDR3. Each record gives: J gene, clone size, V gene, D gene, CDR3 DNA, CDR3 protein. A D gene is named only where the DNA matches it firmly. Clone size is stated in some rows and not others, as once, few, many or a class when expanded.

>TRBJ1-6|.|TRBV19|.
TGTGCCAGCCAGACAGTAAATAATTCACCCCTCCACTTT
CASQTVNNSPLHF
>TRBJ1-4|.|TRBV14|.
TGTGCCAGCAGCCAAACAGTGACTAATGAAAAACTGTTTTTT
CASSQTVTNEKLFF
>TRBJ2-5|few|TRBV4-2|.
TGTGCCAGCAGCTCATACTACCCCGAGACCCAGTACTTC
CASSSYYPETQYF
>TRBJ1-2|.|TRBV27|.
TGTGCCAGCAGTTTGGAAGGTTCGCGACTGGTTAACTATGGCTACACCTTC
CASSLEGSRLVNYGYTF
>TRBJ2-1|.|TRBV9|.
TGTGCCAGCAGCCCTGGGGAGGTTGGTGAGCAGTTCTTC
CASSPGEVGEQFF
>TRBJ1-5|once|TRBV6-5|.
TGTGCCAGCAGTTACTCGGGCGGGGCGGGGCCCCAGCATTTT
CASSYSGGAGPQHF
>TRBJ1-2|.|TRBV4-1|TRBD1
TGCGCCAGCAGTGGGACAGACTATGGCTACACCTTC
CASSGTDYGYTF
>TRBJ1-2|.|TRBV6-1|TRBD1
TGTGCCAGCAGTGAGACAGGGAGGAGAGCTAACTATGGCTACACCTTC
CASSETGRRANYGYTF
>TRBJ2-1|.|TRBV5-6|TRBD2
TGTGCCAGCAGCTTGGGAGTAGCGGGGGTTTACAATGAGCAGTTCTTC
CASSLGVAGVYNEQFF
>TRBJ2-5|.|TRBV3-1/TRBV3-2|TRBD2
TGTGCCAGCAGAGAGACTAGCGGGGGACATTACCAAGAGACCCAGTACTTC
CASRETSGGHYQETQYF
>TRBJ1-1|few|TRBV7-8|.
TGTGCCAGCAGCTTAGTTTTCAGGGACACTGAAGCTTTCTTT
CASSLVFRDTEAFF
>TRBJ1-1|.|TRBV29-1|.
TGCAGCGCCAGGACTTCGAGGGTCACTGAAGCTTTCTTT
CSARTSRVTEAFF
>TRBJ2-2|.|TRBV14|TRBD1
TGTGCCAGTACCGGGACAGCGGACACCGGGGAGCTGTTTTTT
CASTGTADTGELFF
>TRBJ1-6|.|TRBV6-5|TRBD1
TGTGCCATCGCCGACAGGGAATATTCACCCCTCCACTTT
CAIADREYSPLHF
>TRBJ2-7|.|TRBV10-1|.
TGCGCCAGCAGTGAGTCGTCAGGGTCCTACGAGCAGTACTTC
CASSESSGSYEQYF
>TRBJ2-3|.|TRBV27|.
TGTGCCAGCCACCCTAGCGTTATCGGTGTGGGTACGCAGTATTTT
CASHPSVIGVGTQYF
>TRBJ1-2|.|TRBV11-2|TRBD1
TGTGCCAGCAGCTCTCAGCCTTCCGGACAGGGAGGTGGCTACACCTTC
CASSSQPSGQGGGYTF
>TRBJ1-5|.|TRBV4-1|TRBD1
TGCGCCAGCAGCCAAGCTACAGGGGAAATTGGGCAGCCCCAGCATTTT
CASSQATGEIGQPQHF
>TRBJ1-2|.|TRBV7-2|TRBD1
TGTGCCAGCAGCTTCAGGGGGACAGGGGGGTATGGCTACACCTTC
CASSFRGTGGYGYTF
>TRBJ1-2|.|TRBV4-2|TRBD1
TGTGCCAGCAGCCAAGACAGGGGGGATAACTATGGCTACACCTTC
CASSQDRGDNYGYTF
>TRBJ2-3|once|TRBV7-2|.
TGTGCCAGCAGCTTATTAGGGGCAGATACGCAGTATTTT
CASSLLGADTQYF
>TRBJ2-7|.|TRBV6-1|.
TGTGCCAGCAGTGAAGCCCCAGGGGCTGCATACGAGCAGTACTTC
CASSEAPGAAYEQYF
>TRBJ1-1|.|TRBV7-8|TRBD1
TGTGCCAGCAGCTACATCACAGGGGTCCCCACTGAAGCTTTCTTT
CASSYITGVPTEAFF
>TRBJ1-2|.|TRBV18|.
TGTGCCAGCTCACCCCAGACAAAAAACTATGGCTACACCTTC
CASSPQTKNYGYTF
>TRBJ2-1|.|TRBV9|.
TGTGCCAGCAGCGTAGGGGCCAGCGGGTTCGATGAGCAGTTCTTC
CASSVGASGFDEQFF
>TRBJ2-1|once|TRBV12-3/TRBV12-4|.
TGTGCCAGCAGTTCCGGCTCCTACAATGAGCAGTTCTTC
CASSSGSYNEQFF
>TRBJ2-6|.|TRBV19|TRBD1
TGTGCCAGTAGCGACTGGACAGGGAACTCTGGGGCCAACGTCCTGACTTTC
CASSDWTGNSGANVLTF
>TRBJ1-1|.|TRBV7-6|.
TGTGCCAGCAGCTTAGCGGAACAGGGCACTGAAGCTTTCTTT
CASSLAEQGTEAFF
>TRBJ2-5|.|TRBV4-1|TRBD2
TGCGCCAGCAGCCAAAGCCCCGGGCTAGCGGGGGTTGAGACCCAGTACTTC
CASSQSPGLAGVETQYF